This T cell receptor (beta chain) originates from a study of beta chain features in type 1 diabetes. The wider study: No age, gender or cell yield differences were seen between patients and healthy donors.

The V gene's germline CDR1 is SQVTM and CDR2 ANQGSEA. This CDR3 spans 15 amino acids. V was clipped by 6 bases and J by 4 bases, with 22 bases between them. All of the isolated RNA was reverse transcribed, so expressed TCRB transcripts were sequenced. Here immunoSEQ multiplex PCR was the method, and the copy in TCRdb shows in-frame clones only, minus some. The sample consists of roughly 300,000 clones, less than 15% of them appearing once. The sample consisted of central memory CD4+ T cells from blood. The V and J genes are TRBV29-1 and TRBJ2-7, with D possibly TRBD2 on 5 matching bases. The sequence was obtained from a man aged 25-45 years in good health. DNA of the CDR3: TGCAGCGTCGTTTTAAGTCCCGTTTCGGGATACGAGCAGTACTTC. It codes for CSVVLSPVSGYEQYF.